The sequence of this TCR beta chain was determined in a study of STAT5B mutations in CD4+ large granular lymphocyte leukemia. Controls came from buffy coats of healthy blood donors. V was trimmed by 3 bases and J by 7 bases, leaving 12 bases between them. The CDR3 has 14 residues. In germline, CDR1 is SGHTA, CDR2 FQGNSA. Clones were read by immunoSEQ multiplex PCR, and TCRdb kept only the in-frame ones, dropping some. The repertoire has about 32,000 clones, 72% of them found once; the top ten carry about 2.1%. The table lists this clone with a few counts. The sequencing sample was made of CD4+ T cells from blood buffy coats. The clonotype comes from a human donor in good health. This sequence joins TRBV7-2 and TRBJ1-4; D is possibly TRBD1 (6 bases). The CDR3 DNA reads TGTGCCAGCAGCTTCTACAGGGAGGGTGAAAAACTGTTTTTT. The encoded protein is CASSFYREGEKLFF.